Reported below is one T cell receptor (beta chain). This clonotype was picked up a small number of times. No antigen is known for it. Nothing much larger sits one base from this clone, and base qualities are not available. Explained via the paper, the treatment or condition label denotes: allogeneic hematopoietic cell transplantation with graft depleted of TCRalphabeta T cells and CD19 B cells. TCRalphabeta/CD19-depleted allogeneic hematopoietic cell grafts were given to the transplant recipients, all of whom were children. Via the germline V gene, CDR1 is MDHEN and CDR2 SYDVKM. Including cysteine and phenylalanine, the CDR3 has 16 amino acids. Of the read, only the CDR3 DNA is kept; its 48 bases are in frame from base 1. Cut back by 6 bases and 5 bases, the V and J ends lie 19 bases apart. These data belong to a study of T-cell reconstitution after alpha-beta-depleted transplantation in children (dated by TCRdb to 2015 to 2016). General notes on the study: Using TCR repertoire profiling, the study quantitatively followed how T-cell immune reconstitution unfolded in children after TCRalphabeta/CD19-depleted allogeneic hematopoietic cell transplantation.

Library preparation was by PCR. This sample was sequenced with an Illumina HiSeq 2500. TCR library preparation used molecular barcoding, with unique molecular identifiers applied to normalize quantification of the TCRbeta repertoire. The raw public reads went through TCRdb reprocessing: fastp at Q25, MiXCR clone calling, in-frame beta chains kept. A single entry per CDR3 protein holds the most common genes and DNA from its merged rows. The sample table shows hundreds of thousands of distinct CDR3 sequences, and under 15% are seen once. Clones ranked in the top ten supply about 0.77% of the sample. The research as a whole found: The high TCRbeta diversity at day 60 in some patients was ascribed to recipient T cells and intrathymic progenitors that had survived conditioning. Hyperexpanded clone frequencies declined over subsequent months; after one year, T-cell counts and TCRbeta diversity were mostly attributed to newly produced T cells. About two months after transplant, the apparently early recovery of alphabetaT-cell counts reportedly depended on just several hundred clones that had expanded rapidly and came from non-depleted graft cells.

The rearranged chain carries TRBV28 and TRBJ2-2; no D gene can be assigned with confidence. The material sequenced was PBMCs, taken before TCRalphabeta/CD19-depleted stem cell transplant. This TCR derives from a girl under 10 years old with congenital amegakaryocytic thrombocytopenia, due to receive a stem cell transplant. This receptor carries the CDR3 CASSSHTGQSTGELFF. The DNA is TGTGCCAGCAGCAGTCACACCGGCCAGAGTACCGGGGAGCTGTTTTTT.